This T cell receptor beta chain was identified during a study of technical replicates of blood from a few donors. This CDR3 contains 14 residues. Trimming took off 7 bases at V and 6 bases at J, with 16 bases between the two ends. The germline V gene encodes CDR1 MNHEY and CDR2 SMNVEV (reference sequence). Libraries were prepared by immunoSEQ multiplex PCR; TCRdb keeps only in-frame clonotypes and omits some of them. The sample includes about 97,000 clones, about 94% of them seen just once. The chain has TRBV27 and TRBJ2-1; D may be TRBD1 (6 bases). The sequenced sample was T cells isolated from PBMCs. The sequence came from a human donor in good health. The DNA for the CDR3 is TGTGCCAGCAACCTCCAGATGGACAGCAATGAGCAGTTCTTC. Translation: CASNLQMDSNEQFF.